Following are 27 T cell receptor beta chains from one sample sequenced in a study of vaccination and CD4 T cells after COVID-19. Oncomine TCR Beta short-read sequencing was applied to DNA from cultured CD4+ T cells. TCRdb recomputed calls from the PCR reads with MiXCR, one row per CDR3 protein. This table has tens of thousands of distinct CDR3 sequences, roughly 33% appearing once. No antigens are known for them. Indicated treatment: approximately nine-day PBMC culture with coronavirus spike peptide pools or control peptides (ViraFEST assay). Input material: cultured CD4+ T cells from blood. The receptors stem from a human donor with COVID-19.

V gene TRBV28 combines with J gene TRBJ1-5; D is unclear. V was pared by 4 bases and J by 7 bases, with 11 bases between. Germline V CDR1 and CDR2: MDHEN, SYDVKM. This CDR3 is 13 amino acids long. Here the CDR3 reads CASSSAGGQPQHF. CDR3 in DNA: TGTGCCAGCAGTTCTGCAGGTGGACAGCCCCAGCATTTT.

This clonotype was picked up a small number of times. At one end the junction does not follow the germline gene, possibly because of a read error. The DNA of the CDR3 is TGTGCCAGCAGCGACCAACCGGGCCGGAGGTGGATTTTT. This encodes CASSDQPGRRWIF. This chain connects TRBV7-2 to TRBJ1-4; D not resolved. CDR1 is SGHTA and CDR2 is FQGNSA in the germline V gene. The CDR3 is made up of 13 amino acids. Combining the CDR3 with reference TRBV7-2 and TRBJ1-4 gives the whole variable domain GAGVSQSPSNKVTEKGKDVELRCDPISGHTALYWYRQSLGQGLEFLIYFQGNSAPDKSGLPSDRFSAERTGGSVSTLTIQRTQQEDSAVYLCASSDQPGRRWIFGSGTQLSVL.

This clonotype was observed a few times. The chain combines TRBV7-2 with TRBJ1-2; perhaps TRBD1 as D (5 bases). V lost 5 bases and J 0 bases, leaving 16 bases between the germline ends. CDR3 length: 16 amino acids. Germline CDR1 is SGHTA and CDR2 is FQGNSA. CDR3 in DNA: TGTGCCAGCAGCATCGGCGGCAGGGTCGCTAACTATGGCTACACCTTC. It translates to CASSIGGRVANYGYTF.

This clonotype has a single count. The V call is TRBV7-2, the J call TRBJ2-5, with 7 bases aligning to TRBD2. Germline CDR1 is SGHTA and CDR2 is FQGNSA. Trimming at V came to 5 bases and at J to 1 base, leaving 7 bases not matched to a gene. The CDR3 spans 15 residues. CDR3 nucleotides: TGTGCCAGCAGCACCGGACTAGTATCCCAAGAGACCCAGTACTTC. It is translated as CASSTGLVSQETQYF. Full variable domain (outside the CDR3, taken from reference TRBV7-2 and TRBJ2-5): GAGVSQSPSNKVTEKGKDVELRCDPISGHTALYWYRQSLGQGLEFLIYFQGNSAPDKSGLPSDRFSAERTGGSVSTLTIQRTQQEDSAVYLCASSTGLVSQETQYFGPGTRLLVL.

The chain joins TRBV6-2 or TRBV6-3 to TRBJ1-1; D gene uncertain. The ends were cut back, 0 bases at V and 8 bases at J, with 16 bases in the middle. The CDR3 sequence is 15 residues long. Germline CDR1 and CDR2: MNHEY and SVGEGT. CDR3 region: CASSYSRTLGGEAFF. The DNA for the CDR3 is TGTGCCAGCAGTTACTCGAGAACCTTAGGCGGCGAAGCTTTCTTT.

V is TRBV18 and J is TRBJ2-2, with 10 nucleotides matching TRBD1. V dropped 3 bases and J dropped 6; count of bases not matched to a gene: 10. Looked up from germline, CDR1 is KGHSH and CDR2 is LQKENI. The CDR3 is made up of 17 amino acids. The CDR3 sequence: CASSPLIRDRGAGELFF. Here the CDR3 DNA reads TGTGCCAGCTCACCGTTGATCCGGGACAGGGGCGCCGGGGAGCTGTTTTTT.

The CDR3 nucleotides are TGTGCCAGCAGCCCCGGAGGCCTGACCTACGAGCAGTACTTC. Translating it yields CASSPGGLTYEQYF. The rearrangement links TRBV11-3 to TRBJ2-7; possible D gene TRBD2, 5 bases. CDR1 is SGHNT and CDR2 is YENEEA in the germline V gene. The V end was cut by 5 bases, the J end by 2 bases, with 13 bases between. The CDR3 loop spans 14 amino acids.

This clonotype has more than one count but fewer than ten. This chain connects TRBV18 to TRBJ2-7; 8 bases are shared with TRBD2. Germline V gene data show CDR1 as KGHSH and CDR2 as LQKENI. The CDR3 runs 17 residues. Trimming cost V 6 bases and J 5 bases; bases outside gene matches: 18. CDR3 sequence (DNA): TGTGCCAGCTCCCTGCTGAGTCCCGGGGGGGCTCTGGACGAGCAGTACTTC. It encodes CASSLLSPGGALDEQYF. Using reference TRBV18 and TRBJ2-7 for the parts outside the CDR3, the full variable domain is NAGVMQNPRHLVRRRGQEARLRCSPMKGHSHVYWYRQLPEEGLKFMVYLQKENIIDESGMPKERFSAEFPKEGPSILRIQQVVRGDSAAYFCASSLLSPGGALDEQYFGPGTRLTVT.

This clonotype was observed a handful of times. CDR3 DNA: TGTGCCAGCAGTATTATATGGGGGGACTACTCCTACGAGCAGTACTTC. Residues: CASSIIWGDYSYEQYF. The chain couples TRBV27 to TRBJ2-7, with 7 bases that match TRBD2. This CDR3 has 16 residues. Germline V gene lookup returns CDR1 MNHEY and CDR2 SMNVEV (reference sequence). J lost 0 bases, V lost 5 bases, and 10 bases had no gene match.

The chain carries TRBV15 and TRBJ2-3; D might be TRBD2 (5 bases). The CDR3 loop spans 15 amino acids. Trimming left V 3 bases short and J 0 bases short, with 10 bases between. Germline-derived CDR1 and CDR2 are LNHNV and YYDKDF (reference sequence). The CDR3, as DNA: TGTGCCACCAGCAGGGGCGGGCAGAGCACAGATACGCAGTATTTT. Translated, it gives CATSRGGQSTDTQYF.

This clonotype was counted a few times. V gene TRBV20-1 combines with J gene TRBJ2-7, with D tentatively TRBD2 (5 bases). The germline gives CDR1 DFQATT, CDR2 SNEGSKA (reference sequence). Trimming pared 0 bases from V and 2 bases from J, leaving 14 bases between. This CDR3 has 15 residues. CDR3 in amino acids: CSARDLQRKTYEQYF. In DNA, the CDR3 is TGCAGTGCTAGAGATTTGCAGCGGAAAACCTACGAGCAGTACTTC.

The sample holds a few counts of this clonotype. The chain is built from TRBV28 and TRBJ1-2; a weak D match, TRBD1 (6 bases). Trimming took off 9 bases at V and 4 bases at J, with 12 bases between the two ends. Germline V gives CDR1 MDHEN, CDR2 SYDVKM. There are 12 residues in the CDR3. This CDR3 is CASQGLSYGYTF. CDR3 coding DNA: TGTGCCAGTCAGGGGTTAAGCTATGGCTACACCTTC.

The rearrangement joins TRBV21-1 to TRBJ2-7; TRBD1 is taken as the D call from the table, unchecked against the DNA. TRBV21-1 is marked as a pseudogene. This CDR3 has 13 amino acids. CDR3 bases: TGTGCAATAAGGACGGGGCCTGGCGACGAGCAGTACTTC. Amino acids: CAIRTGPGDEQYF.

This clonotype was found a few times. The rearrangement links TRBV10-3 to TRBJ2-5; the D is unclear. Between the trimmed V and J ends, which lost 2 bases and 4 bases, there was a span of 11 bases. This CDR3 has 14 residues. CDR1 and CDR2 (germline): ENHRY, SYGVKD. Written as DNA, the CDR3 is TGTGCCATCAGTGAGGGTAGTCGTAGAGAGACCCAGTACTTC. It encodes CAISEGSRRETQYF.

J is TRBJ2-3 and V is TRBV7-9; D remains ambiguous. Germline V CDR1 and CDR2: SEHNR, FQNEAQ (reference sequence). Trimming pared 1 base from V and 5 bases from J, leaving 10 bases between. This CDR3 comprises 14 residues. CDR3 residues: CASSLDQMGDTQYF. The CDR3 bases are TGTGCCAGCAGCTTAGACCAAATGGGAGATACGCAGTATTTT.

The chain links TRBV7-2 to TRBJ2-7, with no clear D. With 0 bases removed from V and 4 bases from J, the gap between germline ends came to 4 bases. Germline assignment: CDR1 SGHTA and CDR2 FQGNSA. The CDR3 has 12 residues. CDR3 amino acids: CASSLAIYEQYF. DNA for the CDR3: TGTGCCAGCAGCTTAGCTATATACGAGCAGTACTTC.

The chain combines TRBV12-3 or TRBV12-4 with TRBJ2-7; TRBD2 is a possible D gene (5 bases). The CDR3 contains 14 residues. The V and J ends lost 7 bases and 0 bases respectively, with 13 bases between them. The CDR3 nucleotides read TGTGCCAGCATGTCGGGCGGAGGCTCCTACGAGCAGTACTTC. Amino acids: CASMSGGGSYEQYF.

This clonotype was found once. Since no conserved phenylalanine or tryptophan closes the CDR3, a read error is the likely cause. The rearrangement links TRBV7-3 to TRBJ2-2, with 11 bases fitting TRBD1. Trimming removed 5 bases from V and 1 base from J; junction bases left unmatched: 9. The CDR3 consists of 18 residues. Germline CDR1 is SGHTA and CDR2 is FQGTGA. CDR3 nucleotides: TGTGCCAGCAGCCCGGACAGGGGGCGCGACGGGAACACCGGGGAGCTGTTTTTG. It yields the protein CASSPDRGRDGNTGELFL.

This clonotype has only a few counts. The J gene is TRBJ1-6, the V gene TRBV2; D possibly corresponds to TRBD1 (5 bases). This CDR3 has 14 residues. Looked up from germline, CDR1 is SNHLY and CDR2 is FYNNEI. V was trimmed by 9 bases and J by 10 bases, leaving 19 bases between them. The CDR3 is CASQGALEVSPLHF. In DNA form, the CDR3 reads TGTGCCAGTCAGGGTGCTCTTGAGGTATCACCCCTCCACTTT.

In its sample, this clonotype was seen a few times. The genes are TRBV20-1 and TRBJ2-4; D uncertain. Germline assignment: CDR1 DFQATT and CDR2 SNEGSKA (reference sequence). The CDR3 extends over 12 amino acids. V was trimmed by 0 bases and J by 5 bases, leaving 5 bases between them. CDR3 DNA: TGCAGTGCTAGAGATACCCAAAACATTCAGTACTTC. Amino acids: CSARDTQNIQYF.

The J gene is TRBJ1-5, the V gene TRBV28, with D perhaps TRBD1 (5 bases). V was cut by 2 bases and J by 11 bases, with 7 bases left in between. Germline V gene data show CDR1 as MDHEN and CDR2 as SYDVKM. The CDR3 runs 11 residues. CDR3 sequence: CASSLGGTQHF. CDR3 nucleotide sequence: TGTGCCAGCAGTTTAGGGGGGACCCAGCATTTT. Full variable domain (rest looked up from reference TRBV28 and TRBJ1-5): DVKVTQSSRYLVKRTGEKVFLECVQDMDHENMFWYRQDPGLGLRLIYFSYDVKMKEKGDIPEGYSVSREKKERFSLILESASTNQTSMYLCASSLGGTQHFGDGTRLSIL.

Only a few counts were recorded for this clonotype. This sequence joins TRBV6-2 or TRBV6-3 and TRBJ2-1; TRBD2 agrees at 11 bases. CDR1 and CDR2 (germline): MNHEY, SVGEGT. V gave up 6 bases and J gave up 4 bases; unmatched junction bases: 11. The CDR3 spans 17 residues. CDR3 sequence: CASSPPVGTSGYNEQFF. The CDR3 nucleotides are TGTGCCAGCAGCCCCCCGGTAGGGACTAGCGGTTACAATGAGCAGTTCTTC.

The chain is built from TRBV5-1 and TRBJ2-5; 8 nucleotides align to TRBD1. CDR1 SGHRS and CDR2 YFSETQ come from the germline V gene. There are 15 residues in the CDR3. The ends lost 4 bases at V and 5 bases at J; junction bases unmatched: 10. CDR3 bases: TGCGCCAGCAGCCCAGGACAGGGTTGGGTTGAGACCCAGTACTTC. Protein product: CASSPGQGWVETQYF.

This rearrangement joins TRBV7-6 to TRBJ1-1, with unresolved D. Looked up from germline, CDR1 is SGHVS and CDR2 is FNYEAQ. The CDR3 has 13 residues. V was pared by 2 bases and J by 1 base, with 5 bases between. For the CDR3, the DNA is TGTGCCAGCAGCTTACAGGAGAACACTGAAGCTTTCTTT. Translating gives CASSLQENTEAFF. Supplemented by reference TRBV7-6 and TRBJ1-1, the full variable domain reads GAGVSQSPRYKVTKRGQDVALRCDPISGHVSLYWYRQALGQGPEFLTYFNYEAQQDKSGLPNDRFSAERPEGSISTLTIQRTEQRDSAMYRCASSLQENTEAFFGQGTRLTVV.

V and J are TRBV12-3 or TRBV12-4 and TRBJ2-7; perhaps D is TRBD1 or TRBD2 (5 bases each). V gave up 4 bases and J gave up 2 bases, with 12 bases separating them. The CDR3 extends over 14 amino acids. The DNA of the CDR3 is TGTGCCAGCAGTTACCGGGACGGTGCCTACGAGCAGTACTTC. Amino acids: CASSYRDGAYEQYF.

Notes on this clonotype: With a much larger clone just one base away, this may be a read error. The chain joins TRBV7-8 to TRBJ1-6; the D is unclear. Germline CDR1 reads SGHVS; CDR2 reads FQNEAQ. The CDR3 is 18 residues long. CDR3 residues: CASSLNRKPNIYNSPPHF. The CDR3, as DNA: TGTGCCAGCAGCTTAAACAGAAAGCCGAACATCTATAATTCACCCCCCCACTTT.

This chain joins TRBV7-6 and TRBJ2-2, with 7 bases fitting TRBD2. CDR1 and CDR2 from the germline V gene are SGHVS and FNYEAQ. Germline trimming cut 5 bases from V and 7 bases from J; bases unmatched to any gene: 10. This CDR3 has 15 amino acids. The CDR3 DNA is TGTGCCAGCAGCCCCTGGGGCCCGGGGGGCGGGGAGCTGTTTTTT. It codes for CASSPWGPGGGELFF.